The next 14 T cell receptor beta chains were all read from a single sample in a study of cytomegalovirus exposure and HLA in healthy donors. The study ran its PCR with 60 Vbeta and 13 Jbeta primers. Sequenced by immunoSEQ multiplex PCR; TCRdb stores in-frame clones only, minus some. This listing includes roughly 41,000 clones. Material for sequencing was PBMCs. Source of these receptors: a woman in her thirties or forties in good health and CMV-seronegative.

The chain carries TRBV28 and TRBJ2-2; TRBD1 agrees at 9 bases. With V trimmed by 6 bases and J by 6 bases, 14 bases remained unmatched. Germline CDR1 reads MDHEN; CDR2 reads SYDVKM. This CDR3 has 17 amino acids. CDR3 protein: CASSSPGQGSYPGELFF. In DNA form, the CDR3 reads TGTGCCAGCAGCTCCCCGGGACAGGGATCCTACCCCGGGGAGCTGTTTTTT.

This rearrangement joins TRBV5-6 to TRBJ2-1; TRBD2 agrees at 11 bases. The V segment lost 4 bases and the J segment 4 bases; nucleotides outside the gene matches: 7. The CDR3 runs to 16 residues. Germline CDR1 reads SGHDT; CDR2 reads YYEEEE. The CDR3 DNA follows: TGTGCCAGCAGCGCCCCGGGACTAGCGGAGTACAATGAGCAGTTCTTC. Translating gives CASSAPGLAEYNEQFF.

The V and J genes are TRBV18 and TRBJ2-1; D remains ambiguous. The V gene lost 3 bases and the J gene lost 4 bases, with 13 bases spanning the gap. The CDR3 is 15 amino acids. Germline values: CDR1 KGHSH, CDR2 LQKENI. This chain's CDR3 is CASSPVSPVYNEQFF. CDR3 DNA sequence: TGTGCCAGCTCACCTGTTTCTCCGGTTTACAATGAGCAGTTCTTC.

CDR3 loop: CASSSPRQGLREQYF. CDR3 nucleotides: TGTGCCAGCAGTTCACCACGACAGGGTTTACGGGAGCAGTACTTC. V is TRBV6-5 and J is TRBJ2-7; 7 bases match TRBD1. J lost 7 bases, V lost 4 bases, and 13 bases had no gene match. This CDR3 comprises 15 residues. Germline loops: CDR1 MNHEY, CDR2 SVGAGI.

V gene TRBV6-4 combines with J gene TRBJ2-7; 7 nucleotides agree with TRBD1. Germline loops: CDR1 MRHNA, CDR2 SNTAGT. The CDR3 spans 13 residues. Losses at the gene ends were 2 bases for V and 5 bases for J; bases not matched to a gene: 3. The CDR3 region has the DNA TGTGCCAGCAGTGACCCAGGGGGTAACGAGCAGTACTTC. Encoded protein: CASSDPGGNEQYF.

The rearrangement links TRBV5-1 to TRBJ1-4; weak D call: TRBD1 (5 bases). CDR1 is SGHRS and CDR2 is YFSETQ in the germline V gene. The V gene lost 5 bases and the J gene lost 5 bases, with 10 bases spanning the gap. The CDR3 is 13 amino acids. CDR3 in DNA: TGCGCCAGCAGAGAGGACACGAATGAAAAACTGTTTTTT. Protein: CASREDTNEKLFF.

The chain uses TRBV5-1 and TRBJ2-1; D is possibly TRBD1 (6 bases). The V gene lost 2 bases and the J gene lost 0 bases, with 9 bases spanning the gap. Germline lookup yields CDR1 SGHRS and CDR2 YFSETQ. CDR3 size: 15 residues. Here the CDR3 reads CASSFMTGSYNEQFF. CDR3 DNA: TGCGCCAGCAGCTTCATGACAGGCTCCTACAATGAGCAGTTCTTC.

The V call is TRBV19, the J call TRBJ2-7; 15 bases align to TRBD2. Germline V CDR1 and CDR2: LNHDA, SQIVND (reference sequence). V shed 5 bases, J shed 0 bases, and the junction held 8 bases outside the gene matches. This CDR3 is 18 amino acids long. CDR3 residues: CASSAEGLAGGYSYEQYF. CDR3 coding DNA: TGTGCCAGTAGTGCAGAGGGACTAGCGGGAGGTTACTCCTACGAGCAGTACTTC. Based on the CDR3 plus reference TRBV19 and TRBJ2-7, the full variable domain is DGGITQSPKYLFRKEGQNVTLSCEQNLNHDAMYWYRQDPGQGLRLIYYSQIVNDFQKGDIAEGYSVSREKKESFPLTVTSAQKNPTAFYLCASSAEGLAGGYSYEQYFGPGTRLTVT.

V gene TRBV6-5 combines with J gene TRBJ2-5, with 9 positions matching TRBD1. The CDR3 consists of 16 residues. Germline V gives CDR1 MNHEY, CDR2 SVGAGI. V lost 0 bases, J lost 5 bases, and 7 bases stayed unmatched. CDR3 sequence: CASSYSGDRAGETQYF. In DNA form, the CDR3 reads TGTGCCAGCAGTTACTCGGGGGACAGGGCGGGCGAGACCCAGTACTTC.

V and J are TRBV28 and TRBJ2-5; 8 nucleotides line up with TRBD1. Germline values: CDR1 MDHEN, CDR2 SYDVKM. The CDR3 extends over 15 amino acids. V shed 6 bases, J shed 7 bases, and the junction held 13 bases outside the gene matches. Here the CDR3 reads CASRARGTGEGTQYF. The CDR3, as DNA: TGTGCCAGCAGAGCACGGGGGACAGGTGAAGGGACCCAGTACTTC. Full variable domain (remainder filled in from reference TRBV28 and TRBJ2-5): DVKVTQSSRYLVKRTGEKVFLECVQDMDHENMFWYRQDPGLGLRLIYFSYDVKMKEKGDIPEGYSVSREKKERFSLILESASTNQTSMYLCASRARGTGEGTQYFGPGTRLLVL.

This chain links TRBV28 with TRBJ1-1; possible D gene TRBD1, 6 bases. This CDR3 comprises 18 residues. The V gene lost 6 bases and the J gene lost 0 bases, with 23 bases spanning the gap. Germline V CDR1 and CDR2: MDHEN, SYDVKM. This chain's CDR3 is CASSTDRLRGALNTEAFF. CDR3 nucleotides: TGTGCCAGCAGCACCGACAGGCTTAGAGGGGCGTTGAACACTGAAGCTTTCTTT.

J is TRBJ1-1 and V is TRBV7-2, with a tentative D call TRBD1 (6 bases). This CDR3 is built from 13 residues. Trimming took 4 bases from V and 4 from J, leaving 10 bases between them. Germline CDR1 is SGHTA and CDR2 is FQGNSA. The CDR3 here is CASSSAGATEAFF. Written as DNA, the CDR3 is TGTGCCAGCAGCTCAGCAGGGGCCACTGAAGCTTTCTTT. The full variable domain, its missing parts supplied by reference TRBV7-2 and TRBJ1-1, is GAGVSQSPSNKVTEKGKDVELRCDPISGHTALYWYRQSLGQGLEFLIYFQGNSAPDKSGLPSDRFSAERTGGSVSTLTIQRTQQEDSAVYLCASSSAGATEAFFGQGTRLTVV.

This chain links TRBV27 with TRBJ1-2; 9 bases align to TRBD1. The CDR3 loop spans 15 amino acids. J gave up 3 bases and V 6 bases, and 8 bases lay outside the gene matches. Germline V gene lookup returns CDR1 MNHEY and CDR2 SMNVEV (reference sequence). This CDR3 is CASSPLTGGDYGYTF. The CDR3 nucleotides are TGTGCCAGCAGCCCTCTGACAGGGGGTGACTATGGCTACACCTTC.

The rearrangement uses TRBV28 and TRBJ2-7; possibly TRBD2 for D (6 bases). V shed 6 bases and J shed 2 bases, with 14 bases lying between them. Per the germline V gene, CDR1 is MDHEN and CDR2 is SYDVKM. The CDR3 totals 14 residues. In DNA form, the CDR3 reads TGTGCCAGCAGAGGAGGGACCAACCCCTACGAGCAGTACTTC. Protein sequence: CASRGGTNPYEQYF.